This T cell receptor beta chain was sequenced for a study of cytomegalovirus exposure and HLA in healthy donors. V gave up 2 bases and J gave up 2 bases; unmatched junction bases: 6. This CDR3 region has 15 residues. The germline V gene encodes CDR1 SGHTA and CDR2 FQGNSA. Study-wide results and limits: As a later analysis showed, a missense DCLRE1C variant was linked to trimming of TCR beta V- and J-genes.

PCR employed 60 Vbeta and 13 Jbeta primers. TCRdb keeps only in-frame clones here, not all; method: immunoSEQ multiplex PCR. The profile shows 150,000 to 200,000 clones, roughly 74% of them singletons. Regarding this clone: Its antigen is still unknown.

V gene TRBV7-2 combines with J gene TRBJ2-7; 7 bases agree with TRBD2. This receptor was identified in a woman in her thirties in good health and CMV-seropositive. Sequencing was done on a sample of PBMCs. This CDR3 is CASSLSSGVPYEQYF. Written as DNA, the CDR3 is TGTGCCAGCAGCTTATCCAGCGGGGTTCCCTACGAGCAGTACTTC. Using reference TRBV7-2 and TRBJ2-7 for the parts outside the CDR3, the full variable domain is GAGVSQSPSNKVTEKGKDVELRCDPISGHTALYWYRQSLGQGLEFLIYFQGNSAPDKSGLPSDRFSAERTGGSVSTLTIQRTQQEDSAVYLCASSLSSGVPYEQYFGPGTRLTVT.